Each of the 30 T cell receptor beta chains below was sequenced from the same sample in a study of T cell responses to AZD1222 COVID-19 vaccine. TCRdb keeps only in-frame clones here, not all; method: immunoSEQ multiplex PCR. The table has over 110,000 clones, 80% to 90% seen once. The starting material was peripheral blood, obtained on day 0 of AZD1222 vaccination. Source of these receptors: an adult in good health.

The J gene is TRBJ2-3, the V gene TRBV7-8; D unclear. Germline V CDR1 and CDR2: SGHVS, FQNEAQ. V lost 5 bases to trimming and J lost 0 bases, with 15 bases between them. This CDR3 is 16 amino acids long. The CDR3 DNA reads as TGTGCCAGCAGCATCTCAAGAATAACTAGCACAGATACGCAGTATTTT. It specifies CASSISRITSTDTQYF.

The chain is built from TRBV5-1 and TRBJ1-2; D is ambiguous. CDR1 SGHRS and CDR2 YFSETQ come from the germline V gene. The length of the CDR3 is 15 residues. Between the trimmed V and J ends, which lost 4 bases and 5 bases, there was a span of 18 bases. CDR3 DNA sequence: TGCGCCAGCAGCACCGCCCTGGCGGGATTATATGGCTACACCTTC. Translating it yields CASSTALAGLYGYTF.

The V call is TRBV6-5, the J call TRBJ2-4; D gene uncertain. CDR1 is MNHEY, CDR2 SVGAGI, per germline. CDR3 length: 15 amino acids. The ends were cut back, 0 bases at V and 2 bases at J, with 8 bases in the middle. The DNA for the CDR3 is TGTGCCAGCAGTTACTCACTCTTGTCCAAAAACATTCAGTACTTC. This codes for CASSYSLLSKNIQYF.

The rearrangement links TRBV9 to TRBJ1-3; no reliable D call. Germline CDR1 SGDLS, CDR2 YYNGEE. This CDR3 is built from 15 residues. Trimming left V 0 bases short and J 4 bases short, with 11 bases between. The CDR3 region is CASSVGGRPGNTIYF. CDR3 DNA sequence: TGTGCCAGCAGCGTAGGAGGCCGGCCGGGAAACACCATATATTTT.

The rearrangement joins TRBV14 to TRBJ2-1; 11 bases agree with TRBD2. The CDR3 is made up of 18 amino acids. Per the germline V gene, CDR1 is SGHDN and CDR2 is FVKESK. The junction had 12 bases not matched to a gene; V was cut back by 4 bases and J by 4 bases. CDR3 sequence (DNA): TGTGCCAGCAGCCCGCCCCGGGTAGCGGGAGGGCCGTACAATGAGCAGTTCTTC. This translates into CASSPPRVAGGPYNEQFF.

The chain couples TRBV5-6 to TRBJ1-6, with 8 positions matching TRBD1. The V gene end was trimmed by 4 bases and the J gene end by 10 bases; junction bases not matched to a gene: 7. The CDR3 covers 14 residues. Germline V gene lookup returns CDR1 SGHDT and CDR2 YYEEEE. CDR3 residues: CASSLGQGSSPLHF. The CDR3 nucleotides are TGTGCCAGCAGCCTCGGACAGGGAAGCTCACCCCTCCACTTT.

The J gene is TRBJ2-3, the V gene TRBV20-1; tentative D call: TRBD2 (6 bases). Looked up from germline, CDR1 is DFQATT and CDR2 is SNEGSKA (reference sequence). The length of the CDR3 is 11 residues. Trimming left V 3 bases short and J 6 bases short, with 7 bases between. The CDR3 DNA sequence: TGCAGTGCTAGGGGGGGTGATACGCAGTATTTT. The encoded protein is CSARGGDTQYF.

CDR3 residues: CASRFGGRTDTQYF. The CDR3 nucleotides are TGTGCCAGCAGGTTCGGGGGACGCACAGATACGCAGTATTTT. This sequence joins TRBV7-3 and TRBJ2-3, with a possible D match to TRBD2 (6 bases). The CDR3 is made up of 14 amino acids. CDR1 is SGHTA and CDR2 is FQGTGA in the germline V gene. The V gene lost 6 bases and the J gene lost 1 base, with 11 bases spanning the gap.

The CDR3 loop reads CASSSTGTNEQYF. CDR3 nucleotides: TGTGCCAGCAGTTCGACAGGGACCAACGAGCAGTACTTC. The chain uses TRBV28 and TRBJ2-7, with 7 bases identical to TRBD1. The ends lost 4 bases at V and 5 bases at J; junction bases unmatched: 5. This CDR3 is 13 amino acids long. CDR1 is MDHEN and CDR2 is SYDVKM in the germline V gene.

The chain employs TRBV15 and TRBJ1-2; TRBD1 matches at 9 bases. Trimming cost V 5 bases and J 3 bases; bases outside gene matches: 7. Germline V gene data show CDR1 as LNHNV and CDR2 as YYDKDF (reference sequence). The CDR3 has 15 residues. CDR3 sequence: CATSARQGVHYGYTF. CDR3 DNA: TGTGCCACCAGCGCTAGACAGGGGGTTCACTATGGCTACACCTTC.

This clone appeared once. The chain employs TRBV11-2 and TRBJ1-2; no clear D gene. Germline lookup yields CDR1 SGHAT and CDR2 FQNNGV. The V end lost 0 bases, the J end lost 4 bases, and 9 bases lay between the germline ends. The CDR3 runs to 14 residues. CDR3 protein: CASSLDAGFYGYTF. Here the CDR3 DNA reads TGTGCCAGCAGCTTAGATGCCGGGTTCTATGGCTACACCTTC.

The chain links TRBV25-1 to TRBJ1-4; no reliable D call. The CDR3 totals 16 residues. Germline CDR1 and CDR2: MGHDK and SYGVNS. Trimming stripped 1 base from V and 3 bases from J, with 12 bases between. This CDR3 is CASSEFSIAANEKLFF. Written as DNA, the CDR3 is TGTGCCAGCAGTGAATTCAGCATTGCGGCTAATGAAAAACTGTTTTTT.

The chain has TRBV12-3 or TRBV12-4 and TRBJ2-1; D possibly corresponds to TRBD2 (5 bases). The V end lost 5 bases, the J end lost 6 bases, and 8 bases lay between the germline ends. The CDR3 totals 12 residues. The CDR3 DNA is TGTGCCAGCAGTCTACTAGTCAATGAGCAGTTCTTC. This encodes CASSLLVNEQFF.

Here the CDR3 DNA reads TGTGCCAGCAGCTCGTCATCTGGGGCCAACGTCCTGACTTTC. Translation gives CASSSSSGANVLTF. The rearrangement uses TRBV11-3 and TRBJ2-6, with no clear D. The CDR3 runs 14 residues. Trimming left V 4 bases short and J 1 base short, with 5 bases between. Per germline, CDR1 SGHNT and CDR2 YENEEA.

The V gene is TRBV28, the J gene TRBJ2-2; 10 bases are shared with TRBD2. The germline CDR1 and CDR2 sequences are MDHEN and SYDVKM. This CDR3 spans 15 amino acids. V lost 5 bases and J lost 5; bases outside the gene matches: 5. The CDR3 bases are TGTGCCAGCAGTCTAGCGGGAGAAAAAACCGGGGAGCTGTTTTTT. Its translation is CASSLAGEKTGELFF.

The gene calls are TRBV19 and TRBJ2-7, with unresolved D. Trimming stripped 4 bases from V and 4 bases from J, with 11 bases between. The CDR3 is 13 amino acids. CDR1 and CDR2 (germline): LNHDA, SQIVND (reference sequence). CDR3 nucleotide sequence: TGTGCCAGTAGTAGCAGGTGGGCGTACGAGCAGTACTTC. It translates to CASSSRWAYEQYF. Together with reference TRBV19 and TRBJ2-7, the CDR3 gives the full variable domain: DGGITQSPKYLFRKEGQNVTLSCEQNLNHDAMYWYRQDPGQGLRLIYYSQIVNDFQKGDIAEGYSVSREKKESFPLTVTSAQKNPTAFYLCASSSRWAYEQYFGPGTRLTVT.

The V call is TRBV25-1, the J call TRBJ1-1; 7 nucleotides match TRBD1. The CDR3 totals 11 residues. V was pared by 8 bases and J by 7 bases, with 4 bases of the junction left unmatched. Looked up from germline, CDR1 is MGHDK and CDR2 is SYGVNS. In DNA, the CDR3 is TGTGCCAGCGGCACAGGGGTTGAAGCTTTCTTT. It codes for CASGTGVEAFF.

The V gene is TRBV27, the J gene TRBJ1-1; D is undetermined. This CDR3 is built from 14 residues. V was cut by 5 bases and J by 0 bases, with 10 bases left in between. Germline V gene lookup returns CDR1 MNHEY and CDR2 SMNVEV (reference sequence). The CDR3 coding sequence is TGTGCCAGCAGTGTAACAGTGATGAACACTGAAGCTTTCTTT. This translates into CASSVTVMNTEAFF.

This clone was observed once. V is TRBV5-1 and J is TRBJ1-6, with unresolved D. The CDR3 length is 17 residues. Between the trimmed V and J ends, which lost 0 bases and 3 bases, there was a span of 13 bases. The germline gives CDR1 SGHRS, CDR2 YFSETQ. Here the CDR3 reads CASSLESSGNYNSPLHF. The CDR3 bases are TGCGCCAGCAGCTTGGAGTCGTCGGGCAACTATAATTCACCCCTCCACTTT.

A remark on this clone: Other DNA sequences in the same sample also yield this CDR3. The CDR3 here is CASSLGGGSYNEQFF. CDR3 sequence (DNA): TGTGCCAGCAGCTTGGGAGGGGGCTCCTACAATGAGCAGTTCTTC. The chain is built from TRBV5-4 and TRBJ2-1, with a possible D match to TRBD1 (6 bases). CDR1 and CDR2 (germline): SGHNT, YYREEE (reference sequence). The V end was cut by 0 bases, the J end by 0 bases, with 7 bases between. The CDR3 consists of 15 residues.

This chain connects TRBV9 to TRBJ2-1; D is unresolved. V lost 0 bases, J lost 4 bases, and 11 bases lay in between. The CDR3 runs 15 residues. The germline V gene encodes CDR1 SGDLS and CDR2 YYNGEE. CDR3 region: CASSVGVLLYNEQFF. As DNA, the CDR3 is TGTGCCAGCAGCGTAGGGGTCCTCTTGTACAATGAGCAGTTCTTC. Drawing the rest from reference TRBV9 and TRBJ2-1, the complete variable domain is DSGVTQTPKHLITATGQRVTLRCSPRSGDLSVYWYQQSLDQGLQFLIQYYNGEERAKGNILERFSAQQFPDLHSELNLSSLELGDSALYFCASSVGVLLYNEQFFGPGTRLTVL.

This chain links TRBV2 with TRBJ1-2, with D possibly matching TRBD1 (6 bases). Germline lookup yields CDR1 SNHLY and CDR2 FYNNEI. The CDR3 spans 15 residues. Trimming pared 4 bases from V and 7 bases from J, leaving 19 bases between. Written as DNA, the CDR3 is TGTGCCAGCAGTGCAACGCCCAGAGGGGGGGCTGGCTACACCTTC. It encodes CASSATPRGGAGYTF. Using reference TRBV2 and TRBJ1-2 for the parts outside the CDR3, the full variable domain is EPEVTQTPSHQVTQMGQEVILRCVPISNHLYFYWYRQILGQKVEFLVSFYNNEISEKSEIFDDQFSVERPDGSNFTLKIRSTKLEDSAMYFCASSATPRGGAGYTFGSGTRLTVV.

The J gene is TRBJ1-4, the V gene TRBV2; D remains unclear. From germline, CDR1 is SNHLY and CDR2 FYNNEI. Trimming removed 6 bases from V and 7 bases from J, with 18 bases in between. This CDR3 is 15 amino acids long. CDR3: CASRKGSRQPEKLFF. The CDR3, as DNA: TGTGCCAGCAGGAAAGGGTCCAGGCAGCCTGAAAAACTGTTTTTT. The whole variable domain, filled in from reference TRBV2 and TRBJ1-4, reads EPEVTQTPSHQVTQMGQEVILRCVPISNHLYFYWYRQILGQKVEFLVSFYNNEISEKSEIFDDQFSVERPDGSNFTLKIRSTKLEDSAMYFCASRKGSRQPEKLFFGSGTQLSVL.

The chain links TRBV2 to TRBJ1-6, with D unclear. Trimming cost V 10 bases and J 0 bases, with 10 bases left between them. CDR1 is SNHLY, CDR2 FYNNEI, per germline. The CDR3 length is 14 residues. CDR3 protein: CAIQESSYNSPLHF. For the CDR3, the DNA is TGTGCCATACAAGAAAGCTCCTATAATTCACCCCTCCACTTT. The variable domain in full, with the rest retrieved from reference TRBV2 and TRBJ1-6, is EPEVTQTPSHQVTQMGQEVILRCVPISNHLYFYWYRQILGQKVEFLVSFYNNEISEKSEIFDDQFSVERPDGSNFTLKIRSTKLEDSAMYFCAIQESSYNSPLHFGNGTRLTVT.

This chain connects TRBV15 to TRBJ1-2, with D tentatively TRBD1 (6 bases). Germline V gives CDR1 LNHNV, CDR2 YYDKDF (reference sequence). The CDR3 has 15 residues. Trimming removed 5 bases from V and 1 base from J, with 14 bases in between. The CDR3 DNA sequence: TGTGCCACCAGCGTAGACAGGTCCCGTAACTATGGCTACACCTTC. This encodes CATSVDRSRNYGYTF.

V gene TRBV2 combines with J gene TRBJ2-3; 9 nucleotides line up with TRBD2. CDR1 SNHLY and CDR2 FYNNEI come from the germline V gene. After removal of 6 bases from V and 2 bases from J, the junction contained 6 bases not matched to a gene. The CDR3 totals 15 residues. For the CDR3, the DNA is TGTGCCAGCAGGAGGGCTAGCGGGGCCACAGATACGCAGTATTTT. Its protein product is CASRRASGATDTQYF.

V and J are TRBV19 and TRBJ1-5, with D maybe TRBD1 (5 bases). V was trimmed by 6 bases and J by 0 bases, leaving 9 bases between them. CDR3 size: 14 residues. Per the germline V gene, CDR1 is LNHDA and CDR2 is SQIVND (reference sequence). The CDR3 DNA reads TGTGCCAGTAGAAGGGACCTTAGCAATCAGCCCCAGCATTTT. Its protein is CASRRDLSNQPQHF.

The V call is TRBV10-3, the J call TRBJ1-5, with unresolved D. Germline V CDR1 and CDR2: ENHRY, SYGVKD. There are 14 residues in the CDR3. The V gene lost 10 bases and the J gene lost 1 base, with 14 bases spanning the gap. Here the CDR3 reads CASGQDGSNQPQHF. CDR3 nucleotide sequence: TGTGCCAGCGGGCAGGACGGAAGCAATCAGCCCCAGCATTTT.

The chain combines TRBV5-1 with TRBJ2-2, with D perhaps TRBD1 or TRBD2 (5 bases each). The germline V gene encodes CDR1 SGHRS and CDR2 YFSETQ. This CDR3 contains 16 residues. V gave up 0 bases and J gave up 2 bases, with 11 bases separating them. The DNA for the CDR3 is TGCGCCAGCAGCTTGGAATGGGGGAGTAACACCGGGGAGCTGTTTTTT. The encoded protein is CASSLEWGSNTGELFF.

The chain has TRBV25-1 and TRBJ2-1; D gene ambiguous. The CDR3 spans 15 residues. The V end lost 1 base, the J end lost 6 bases, and 13 bases lay between the germline ends. Germline CDR1 is MGHDK and CDR2 is SYGVNS. The CDR3 region has the DNA TGTGCCAGCAGTGAATTTGCGGAGAGGTCCAATGAGCAGTTCTTC. This codes for CASSEFAERSNEQFF.